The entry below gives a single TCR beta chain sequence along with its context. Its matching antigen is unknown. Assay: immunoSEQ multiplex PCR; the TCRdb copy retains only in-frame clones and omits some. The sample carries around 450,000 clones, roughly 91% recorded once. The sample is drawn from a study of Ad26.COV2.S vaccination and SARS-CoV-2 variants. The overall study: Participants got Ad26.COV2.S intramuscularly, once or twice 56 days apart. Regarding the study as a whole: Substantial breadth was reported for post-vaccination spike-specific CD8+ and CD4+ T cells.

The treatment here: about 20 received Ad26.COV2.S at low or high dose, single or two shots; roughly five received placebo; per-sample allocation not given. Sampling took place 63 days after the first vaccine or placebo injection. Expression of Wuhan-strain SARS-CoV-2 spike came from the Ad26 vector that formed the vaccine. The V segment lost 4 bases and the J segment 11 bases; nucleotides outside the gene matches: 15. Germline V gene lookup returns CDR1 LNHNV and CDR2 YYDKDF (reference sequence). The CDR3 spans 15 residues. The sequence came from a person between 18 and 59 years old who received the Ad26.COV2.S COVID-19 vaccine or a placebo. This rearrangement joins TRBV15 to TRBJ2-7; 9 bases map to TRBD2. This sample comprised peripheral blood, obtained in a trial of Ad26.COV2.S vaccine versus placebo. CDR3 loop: CATSTGGTSLQLKYF. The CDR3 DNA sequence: TGTGCCACCAGCACGGGGGGGACTAGCCTCCAATTGAAGTACTTC.